One sample yielded the 30 T cell receptor beta chains listed below, sequenced in a study of T cell responses to AZD1222 COVID-19 vaccine. Some clones are missing from TCRdb's copy, which holds only in-frame ones; the method was immunoSEQ multiplex PCR. The top ten clones hold 6.5% to 8.5% of a sample with around 140,000 clones, approximately 90% of them seen once. The sample consisted of peripheral blood, taken on day 0 of AZD1222 vaccination. These receptors all stem from an adult in good health.

This clone showed up just once. The rearrangement joins TRBV18 to TRBJ1-6; D unclear. Germline V gene sequence: CDR1 KGHSH, CDR2 LQKENI. V was pared by 2 bases and J by 14 bases, with 10 bases between. This CDR3 is built from 12 residues. In nucleotides, the CDR3 is TGTGCCAGCTCACCAGGGCAGAAGGCCCTCCACTTT. This translates into CASSPGQKALHF.

Worth noting for this clone: Because the CDR3's place on the DNA is in doubt, the DNA is left out and the CDR3 is given as listed by TCRdb. The chain couples TRBV2 to TRBJ2-5; the D segment call TRBD1 is taken from the table without a DNA check. Germline lookup yields CDR1 SNHLY and CDR2 FYNNEI. With termini counted, the CDR3 has 15 amino acids. The chain's CDR3 is CASSSSTEWTETQYF.

The chain combines TRBV19 with TRBJ2-6; D remains unclear. CDR1 and CDR2 (germline): LNHDA, SQIVND (reference sequence). This CDR3 contains 20 residues. V shed 0 bases and J shed 2 bases, with 20 bases lying between them. The CDR3 protein is CASSIDGTARYWAGANVLTF. As DNA, the CDR3 is TGTGCCAGTAGTATAGATGGTACAGCAAGGTATTGGGCTGGGGCCAACGTCCTGACTTTC.

J is TRBJ2-1 and V is TRBV19; no clear D. Trimming removed 1 base at V and 4 bases at J, with 11 bases between. Germline loops: CDR1 LNHDA, CDR2 SQIVND (reference sequence). This CDR3 is 15 amino acids long. The CDR3 loop reads CASSIVLTPYNEQFF. CDR3 coding DNA: TGTGCCAGTAGTATAGTTCTAACGCCATACAATGAGCAGTTCTTC.

V and J are TRBV29-1 and TRBJ1-5; no clear D gene. This CDR3 has 13 amino acids. Between the trimmed V and J ends, which lost 0 bases and 0 bases, there was a span of 3 bases. Germline V gives CDR1 SQVTM, CDR2 ANQGSEA. CDR3 protein: CSVEENSNQPQHF. CDR3 bases: TGCAGCGTTGAAGAAAATAGCAATCAGCCCCAGCATTTT.

Here the CDR3 reads CASSFEGKGDQPQHF. The CDR3 nucleotides read TGTGCCAGCAGTTTTGAGGGGAAGGGGGATCAGCCCCAGCATTTT. The chain is built from TRBV28 and TRBJ1-5, with D possibly being TRBD1 (6 bases). CDR3 length equals 15 residues. The germline V and J ends were trimmed by 3 bases and 5 bases, with 14 bases remaining between them. CDR1 is MDHEN and CDR2 is SYDVKM in the germline V gene.

The chain carries TRBV2 and TRBJ2-7; D is undetermined. Between the trimmed V and J ends, which lost 4 bases and 4 bases, there was a span of 14 bases. Germline V gene data show CDR1 as SNHLY and CDR2 as FYNNEI. The CDR3 covers 14 residues. The CDR3 sequence: CASSGVGNSYEQYF. The CDR3 nucleotides are TGTGCCAGCAGTGGTGTCGGAAACTCTTACGAGCAGTACTTC.

The chain is built from TRBV30 and TRBJ1-5; D uncertain. Per germline, CDR1 GTSNPN and CDR2 SVGIG (reference sequence). Trimming pared 1 base from V and 0 bases from J, leaving 10 bases between. The CDR3 is made up of 15 amino acids. In DNA form, the CDR3 reads TGTGCCTGGAGTGGAACGGGCAGTAGCAATCAGCCCCAGCATTTT. Amino acid sequence: CAWSGTGSSNQPQHF.

The CDR3 nucleotides read TGTGCCAGTAGTATGCGGAGAACAGGGGGAGGGAATGAGCAGTTCTTC. Its translation is CASSMRRTGGGNEQFF. The rearrangement links TRBV19 to TRBJ2-1, with a tentative D call TRBD1 (8 bases). Trimming took 3 bases from V and 7 from J, leaving 19 bases between them. The germline CDR1 and CDR2 sequences are LNHDA and SQIVND (reference sequence). The CDR3 has 16 amino acids.

The CDR3 nucleotides are TGTGCCAGCAGGTGGACGATTACCGGGGAGCTGTTTTTT. It is translated as CASRWTITGELFF. J is TRBJ2-2 and V is TRBV6-5; no clear D gene. The CDR3 covers 13 residues. Between the trimmed V and J ends, which lost 6 bases and 5 bases, there was a span of 10 bases. The germline gives CDR1 MNHEY, CDR2 SVGAGI.

This sequence joins TRBV6-6 and TRBJ2-7; a weak D match, TRBD1 (6 bases). The germline CDR1 and CDR2 sequences are MNHNY and SVGAGI (reference sequence). The CDR3 consists of 14 residues. The V end lost 6 bases, the J end lost 1 base, and 13 bases lay between the germline ends. The DNA of the CDR3 is TGTGCCAGCAGGGAACGGGACACTTCCTACGAGCAGTACTTC. It is translated as CASRERDTSYEQYF.

DNA for the CDR3: TGTGCCAGTAGGGTCTTGGGATCCTATAATTCACCCCTCCACTTT. It codes for CASRVLGSYNSPLHF. The chain recombines TRBV19 with TRBJ1-6, with D uncertain. The germline gives CDR1 LNHDA, CDR2 SQIVND (reference sequence). V gave up 6 bases and J gave up 1 base, with 10 bases separating them. The CDR3 covers 15 residues.

This rearrangement joins TRBV3-1 (or the pseudogene TRBV3-2) to TRBJ2-1; 7 bases are shared with TRBD1. The CDR3 is 16 residues long. Germline values: CDR1 LGHDT, CDR2 YNNKEL (reference sequence). The ends lost 0 bases at V and 4 bases at J; junction bases unmatched: 6. The CDR3 here is CASSQETRGLYNEQFF. The CDR3 nucleotides are TGTGCCAGCAGCCAAGAAACCAGGGGGTTATACAATGAGCAGTTCTTC.

This clone was picked up a small number of times. The chain recombines TRBV11-3 with TRBJ1-4; D is perhaps TRBD1 (5 bases). Trimming took 10 bases from V and 7 from J, leaving 10 bases between them. This CDR3 comprises 11 residues. The V gene's germline CDR1 is SGHNT and CDR2 YENEEA. Here the CDR3 reads CATDGAEKLFF. The DNA for the CDR3 is TGTGCCACGGACGGGGCTGAAAAACTGTTTTTT.

This clone came up once. This chain links TRBV7-2 with TRBJ1-2, with D possibly TRBD1 on 6 matching bases. The CDR3 sequence is 16 residues long. Per germline, CDR1 SGHTA and CDR2 FQGNSA. The V gene lost 5 bases and the J gene lost 0 bases, with 16 bases spanning the gap. Here the CDR3 DNA reads TGTGCCAGCAGCCGCCGGGGGGGCCGAACTAACTATGGCTACACCTTC. Amino acids: CASSRRGGRTNYGYTF.

The chain employs TRBV27 and TRBJ2-7; 9 bases align to TRBD1. Trimming cost V 0 bases and J 2 bases; bases outside gene matches: 5. CDR1 and CDR2 from the germline V gene are MNHEY and SMNVEV (reference sequence). CDR3 length equals 16 residues. The CDR3, as DNA: TGTGCCAGCAGTTTATCGGGACAGGGACCGACCTACGAGCAGTACTTC. It specifies CASSLSGQGPTYEQYF.

The rearrangement links TRBV4-1 to TRBJ1-5; D gene unclear. Trimming stripped 0 bases from V and 4 bases from J, with 7 bases between. The CDR3 runs to 14 residues. Per germline, CDR1 MGHRA and CDR2 YSYEKL. CDR3 coding DNA: TGCGCCAGCAGCCAAGATTCAGATAATCAGCCCCAGCATTTT. This sequence encodes CASSQDSDNQPQHF.

This chain connects TRBV6-5 to TRBJ1-6, with 7 bases that match TRBD1. V gave up 4 bases and J gave up 7 bases; unmatched junction bases: 4. Germline values: CDR1 MNHEY, CDR2 SVGAGI. This CDR3 has 14 residues. This CDR3 reads CASSWTGENSPLHF. The DNA of the CDR3 is TGTGCCAGCAGTTGGACAGGCGAAAATTCACCCCTCCACTTT.

V is TRBV13 and J is TRBJ1-2, with D perhaps matching TRBD1 (6 bases). The V end was cut by 1 base, the J end by 4 bases, with 16 bases between. Germline V lookup: CDR1 PRHDT, CDR2 FYEKMQ (reference sequence). This CDR3 has 16 amino acids. CDR3 protein: CASSLVAGEHFYGYTF. The CDR3 DNA reads TGTGCCAGCAGCTTAGTGGCAGGGGAACACTTCTATGGCTACACCTTC.

This rearrangement joins TRBV9 to TRBJ2-1; unclear D gene. The CDR3 consists of 12 residues. V gave up 4 bases and J gave up 9 bases, with 11 bases separating them. Germline V gene lookup returns CDR1 SGDLS and CDR2 YYNGEE. CDR3 residues: CASSLTASEQFF. The CDR3, as DNA: TGTGCCAGCAGCCTAACAGCAAGTGAGCAGTTCTTC.

CDR3 residues: CASSFSSVRYSMGRDTEAFF. The CDR3 DNA is TGTGCCAGCAGTTTTTCCTCCGTCCGGTATTCAATGGGGAGGGACACTGAAGCTTTCTTT. The rearrangement joins TRBV28 to TRBJ1-1; D gene ambiguous. V was cut by 3 bases and J by 3 bases, with 29 bases left in between. Germline CDR1 reads MDHEN; CDR2 reads SYDVKM. This CDR3 is built from 20 residues.

This chain uses TRBV7-9 with TRBJ1-2, with a tentative D call TRBD1 (5 bases). The germline gives CDR1 SEHNR, CDR2 FQNEAQ (reference sequence). The germline V and J ends were trimmed by 8 bases and 2 bases, with 12 bases remaining between them. CDR3 length: 13 residues. CDR3 loop: CASSIQENYGYTF. The DNA for the CDR3 is TGTGCCAGCTCCATACAGGAAAACTATGGCTACACCTTC.

The chain employs TRBV3-1 (or the pseudogene TRBV3-2) and TRBJ1-3; TRBD1 aligns across 10 bases. The length of the CDR3 is 14 residues. The germline CDR1 and CDR2 sequences are LGHDT and YNNKEL (reference sequence). Trimming at V came to 3 bases and at J to 5 bases, leaving 1 base not matched to a gene. CDR3 protein: CASSQDRGRNTIYF. The DNA for the CDR3 is TGTGCCAGCAGCCAGGACAGGGGGAGAAACACCATATATTTT.

This chain uses TRBV3-1 (or the pseudogene TRBV3-2) with TRBJ2-1; the D gene is possibly TRBD2 (6 bases). This CDR3 has 16 residues. Trimming took 2 bases from V and 7 from J, leaving 18 bases between them. Looked up from germline, CDR1 is LGHDT and CDR2 is YNNKEL (reference sequence). CDR3 amino acids: CASSQPRGAIQNEQFF. The DNA for the CDR3 is TGTGCCAGCAGCCAACCTCGCGGGGCGATCCAAAATGAGCAGTTCTTC.

The rearrangement joins TRBV5-6 to TRBJ1-2; D unresolved. Between the trimmed V and J ends, which lost 4 bases and 8 bases, there was a span of 15 bases. Germline V lookup: CDR1 SGHDT, CDR2 YYEEEE. The CDR3 consists of 13 residues. CDR3 region: CASSPAPNQGYTF. Written as DNA, the CDR3 is TGTGCCAGCAGCCCGGCCCCGAACCAGGGCTACACCTTC.

The gene calls are TRBV12-3 or TRBV12-4 and TRBJ1-1; the D is unclear. CDR3 length: 13 amino acids. With 3 bases removed from V and 0 bases from J, the gap between germline ends came to 5 bases. The CDR3 DNA reads as TGTGCCAGCAGTTTTGAGTTGAACACTGAAGCTTTCTTT. It encodes CASSFELNTEAFF.

Points on this clone: The sample holds other DNA sequences that translate to the same CDR3. The chain recombines TRBV28 with TRBJ2-7; D might be TRBD1 or TRBD2, each matching 5 bases. Germline V gene data show CDR1 as MDHEN and CDR2 as SYDVKM. This CDR3 comprises 13 residues. V lost 6 bases and J lost 0, with 9 bases in between. The DNA of the CDR3 is TGTGCCAGCAGGCCGGGACCCTCCTACGAGCAGTACTTC. Its translation: CASRPGPSYEQYF.

V and J are TRBV28 and TRBJ1-3; TRBD1 might be the D (6 bases). Trimming pared 2 bases from V and 2 bases from J, leaving 10 bases between. The CDR3 totals 15 residues. Germline CDR1 is MDHEN and CDR2 is SYDVKM. In DNA, the CDR3 is TGTGCCAGCAGTTTACCAGGGGTTACTGGAAACACCATATATTTT. Translation: CASSLPGVTGNTIYF. The complete variable domain, with remaining parts taken from reference TRBV28 and TRBJ1-3, reads DVKVTQSSRYLVKRTGEKVFLECVQDMDHENMFWYRQDPGLGLRLIYFSYDVKMKEKGDIPEGYSVSREKKERFSLILESASTNQTSMYLCASSLPGVTGNTIYFGEGSWLTVV.

The chain has TRBV4-1 and TRBJ1-1; D gene unclear. The CDR3 is made up of 13 amino acids. Germline CDR1 reads MGHRA; CDR2 reads YSYEKL. V lost 1 base, J lost 8 bases, and 11 bases lay in between. CDR3 protein: CASSQGEGGEAFF. Here the CDR3 DNA reads TGCGCCAGCAGCCAAGGGGAGGGTGGAGAAGCTTTCTTT.

The J gene is TRBJ2-1, the V gene TRBV19, with 7 bases aligning to TRBD1. This CDR3 region has 14 residues. J was trimmed by 8 bases and V by 9 bases; bases with no gene match: 13. Germline V gene lookup returns CDR1 LNHDA and CDR2 SQIVND (reference sequence). Here the CDR3 reads CASAVETGWDEQFF. The CDR3 nucleotides are TGTGCCAGCGCTGTAGAGACAGGGTGGGATGAGCAGTTCTTC.